These 7 T cell receptor beta chains share one sample of origin, sequenced in a study of T-cell reconstitution after alpha-beta-depleted transplantation in children (dated by TCRdb to the mid-2010s). Preparation of the library involved PCR. The sequencer listed for this sample is Illumina HiSeq 2500. TCR libraries were prepared with molecular barcoding, using unique molecular identifiers to normalize TCRbeta repertoire quantification. The raw public data were reprocessed by TCRdb itself: fastp quality trimming at Q25, MiXCR clonotype calling, in-frame beta chains only. Rows are combined by CDR3 protein, so each entry shows the most common genes and DNA. A total of hundreds of thousands of distinct CDR3 sequences appear in this sample, approximately 29% of them only once. The ten largest make up under 3% of the sample. Source: PBMCs from the stem cell graft donor, taken from the stem cell graft. All receptors come from a human donor who donated a stem cell graft to a child with aplastic anemia.

V and J are TRBV12-3 or TRBV12-4 and TRBJ2-3, with a possible D match to TRBD2 (5 bases). The CDR3 runs 14 residues. V was shortened by 11 bases and J by 2 bases, with 17 bases between the two germline ends. CDR3 DNA: TGTGCCGTCTCCCGGGGTGAGAACACAGATACGCAGTATTTT. Protein: CAVSRGENTDTQYF.

This clonotype has more than one count but fewer than ten. The V call is TRBV4-2, the J call TRBJ1-5; 8 bases align to TRBD1. The CDR3 extends over 13 amino acids. In germline, CDR1 is LGHNA, CDR2 YNFKEQ. The junction had 4 bases not matched to a gene; V was cut back by 5 bases and J by 7 bases. The CDR3, as DNA: TGTGCCAGCAGCGGCAGGGGGCAACAGCCCCAGCATTTT. This gives the protein CASSGRGQQPQHF.

This clonotype was detected a few times. V usage is TRBV5-5 and J usage is TRBJ2-5; 7 positions agree with TRBD1. Germline-derived CDR1 and CDR2 are SGHKS and YYEKEE (reference sequence). CDR3 length equals 15 residues. The trim removed 4 bases at V and 5 bases at J, leaving 11 bases unmatched. The CDR3 DNA follows: TGTGCCAGCAGCCTGACAGGGAACCAGTGGGAGACCCAGTACTTC. Its translation: CASSLTGNQWETQYF.

There are a few counts of this clonotype. The chain recombines TRBV20-1 with TRBJ2-5; D not certain. Trimming removed 3 bases from V and 7 bases from J, with 15 bases in between. CDR1 and CDR2 from the germline V gene are DFQATT and SNEGSKA (reference sequence). CDR3 length: 13 residues. The CDR3 sequence is CSASHPYSGTQYF. CDR3 coding DNA: TGCAGTGCTAGCCACCCGTACAGTGGGACCCAGTACTTC.

DNA for the CDR3: TGTGCCAGCAGCCCATCAGGGATAGGAGAAAAACTGTTTTTT. It yields the protein CASSPSGIGEKLFF. This rearrangement joins TRBV9 to TRBJ1-4; a weak D match, TRBD1 (5 bases). The germline CDR1 and CDR2 sequences are SGDLS and YYNGEE. Trimming pared 4 bases from V and 8 bases from J, leaving 15 bases between. The CDR3 is made up of 14 amino acids.

This clonotype occurred a few times. The chain couples TRBV7-2 to TRBJ2-1; TRBD2 aligns across 8 bases. The CDR3 has 15 amino acids. Germline V gene lookup returns CDR1 SGHTA and CDR2 FQGNSA. V shed 2 bases, J shed 5 bases, and the junction held 5 bases outside the gene matches. This CDR3 is CASSLSAGGNNEQFF. The CDR3 coding sequence is TGTGCCAGCAGCTTATCGGCGGGAGGTAACAATGAGCAGTTCTTC. Supplemented by reference TRBV7-2 and TRBJ2-1, the full variable domain reads GAGVSQSPSNKVTEKGKDVELRCDPISGHTALYWYRQSLGQGLEFLIYFQGNSAPDKSGLPSDRFSAERTGGSVSTLTIQRTQQEDSAVYLCASSLSAGGNNEQFFGPGTRLTVL.

A few counts support this clonotype. The chain links TRBV7-2 to TRBJ1-2; TRBD1 aligns across 8 bases. The CDR3 length is 14 residues. Trimming took 8 bases from V and 3 from J; bases not matched to a gene: 8. CDR1 and CDR2 (germline): SGHTA, FQGNSA. This chain's CDR3 is CASARGRGDYGYTF. CDR3 coding DNA: TGTGCCAGCGCCAGGGGGCGAGGGGACTATGGCTACACCTTC. The full variable domain, with the rest looked up from reference TRBV7-2 and TRBJ1-2, is GAGVSQSPSNKVTEKGKDVELRCDPISGHTALYWYRQSLGQGLEFLIYFQGNSAPDKSGLPSDRFSAERTGGSVSTLTIQRTQQEDSAVYLCASARGRGDYGYTFGSGTRLTVV.